A single sample gave rise to the 13 T cell receptor beta chains below, sequenced in a study of shared clonotypes between healthy human individuals. Sequencing was performed with immunoSEQ multiplex PCR; in TCRdb, only in-frame clones are kept and a portion is missing. The repertoire holds millions of clones, with over 90% as singletons. The sequencing sample was made of naive CD4+ T cells from PBMCs. As for subset: CD45RA+ positively selected. Receptors originate from a man aged 18 to 29 in good health. Some clones in this sample may be carry-over from other donors' samples.

The CDR3 protein is CASSPRGWTLSGDTEAFF. The CDR3 bases are TGTGCCAGCAGTCCCCGTGGCTGGACACTGTCCGGGGACACTGAAGCTTTCTTT. V and J are TRBV28 and TRBJ1-1; D perhaps matches TRBD1 (5 bases). This CDR3 spans 18 amino acids. V lost 5 bases to trimming and J lost 3 bases, with 25 bases between them. CDR1 and CDR2 from the germline V gene are MDHEN and SYDVKM.

This chain connects TRBV30 to TRBJ1-6; D remains unclear. Germline values: CDR1 GTSNPN, CDR2 SVGIG (reference sequence). V lost 2 bases to trimming and J lost 7 bases, with 9 bases between them. The CDR3 is 13 residues long. The CDR3 DNA reads as TGTGCCTGGAGTCCCCTATCGAATTCACCCCTCCACTTT. Encoded protein: CAWSPLSNSPLHF.

This chain links TRBV2 with TRBJ2-7; TRBD2 agrees at 8 bases. The CDR3 loop spans 14 amino acids. J gave up 3 bases and V 5 bases, and 6 bases lay outside the gene matches. The V gene's germline CDR1 is SNHLY and CDR2 FYNNEI. CDR3 in DNA: TGTGCCAGCAGTCCCGGGAGGGTCGGCTACGAGCAGTACTTC. Encoded protein: CASSPGRVGYEQYF.

The rearrangement uses TRBV7-2 and TRBJ2-5; unclear D gene. Germline CDR1 SGHTA, CDR2 FQGNSA. The CDR3 extends over 14 amino acids. V was clipped by 5 bases and J by 5 bases, with 15 bases between them. CDR3 bases: TGTGCCAGCAGCACTGAGACGGCGGCGGAGACCCAGTACTTC. It codes for CASSTETAAETQYF.

The V call is TRBV5-1, the J call TRBJ2-3; D is possibly TRBD1 or TRBD2 (5 bases each). The CDR3 loop spans 15 amino acids. The V and J ends lost 2 bases and 6 bases respectively, with 16 bases between them. Germline V gives CDR1 SGHRS, CDR2 YFSETQ. CDR3 sequence reads: CASSFRGQFQDTQYF. CDR3 in DNA: TGCGCCAGCAGCTTCCGGGGCCAGTTTCAGGATACGCAGTATTTT.

The genes are TRBV7-9 and TRBJ2-7; D might be TRBD2 (6 bases). V lost 4 bases and J lost 9, with 22 bases in between. The CDR3 is made up of 15 amino acids. The V gene's germline CDR1 is SEHNR and CDR2 FQNEAQ (reference sequence). The CDR3 region is CASSSGRRGKEPQYF. The CDR3 bases are TGTGCCAGCAGCTCCGGAAGGAGGGGCAAAGAACCGCAGTACTTC.

As concerns this clone: An end of the junction does not agree with germline; a read error may underlie this. V is TRBV7-9 and J is TRBJ2-7, with TRBD1 matching over 8 bases. This CDR3 region has 13 residues. CDR1 is SEHNR, CDR2 FQNEAQ, per germline (reference sequence). The CDR3 is CASSLAGQGPASF. The CDR3 DNA is TGTGCCAGCAGCTTAGCAGGACAGGGCCCGGCAAGCTTC.

The J gene is TRBJ1-3, the V gene TRBV28; D may be TRBD1 (5 bases). The germline V gene encodes CDR1 MDHEN and CDR2 SYDVKM. The CDR3 sequence is 17 residues long. The V gene lost 6 bases and the J gene lost 0 bases, with 18 bases spanning the gap. In DNA, the CDR3 is TGTGCCAGCAGCGCCCCCTCTGGGGCCGCCTCTGGAAACACCATATATTTT. It codes for CASSAPSGAASGNTIYF. Drawing the rest from reference TRBV28 and TRBJ1-3, the complete variable domain is DVKVTQSSRYLVKRTGEKVFLECVQDMDHENMFWYRQDPGLGLRLIYFSYDVKMKEKGDIPEGYSVSREKKERFSLILESASTNQTSMYLCASSAPSGAASGNTIYFGEGSWLTVV.

As regards this clone: The same CDR3 arises from other DNA sequences in this sample as well. This chain links TRBV28 with TRBJ1-4; D gene unclear. The CDR3 is 11 amino acids. Germline CDR1 is MDHEN and CDR2 is SYDVKM. The V end was cut by 6 bases, the J end by 4 bases, with 3 bases between. The CDR3 DNA follows: TGTGCCAGCAGGGGTAATGAAAAACTGTTTTTT. Translating it yields CASRGNEKLFF. The complete variable domain, with remaining parts taken from reference TRBV28 and TRBJ1-4, reads DVKVTQSSRYLVKRTGEKVFLECVQDMDHENMFWYRQDPGLGLRLIYFSYDVKMKEKGDIPEGYSVSREKKERFSLILESASTNQTSMYLCASRGNEKLFFGSGTQLSVL.

The count of this clone is one. This chain uses TRBV5-1 with TRBJ2-7; D is tentatively TRBD1 or TRBD2 (5 bases each). The germline V gene has CDR1 SGHRS and CDR2 YFSETQ. This CDR3 has 14 residues. V lost 4 bases, J lost 0 bases, and 11 bases lay in between. In DNA form, the CDR3 reads TGCGCCAGCAGCGTCCAGGGAGCCTCCTACGAGCAGTACTTC. Protein product: CASSVQGASYEQYF.

The V call is TRBV7-3, the J call TRBJ2-1; D unresolved. Trimming removed 4 bases at V and 0 bases at J, with 13 bases between. The germline V gene encodes CDR1 SGHTA and CDR2 FQGTGA. The CDR3 is made up of 16 amino acids. This CDR3 is CASSSFAVSSYNEQFF. CDR3 DNA sequence: TGTGCCAGCAGCTCCTTTGCGGTTAGCTCCTACAATGAGCAGTTCTTC.

The chain couples TRBV7-2 to TRBJ1-1; D gene uncertain. The V end lost 5 bases, the J end lost 3 bases, and 4 bases lay between the germline ends. Germline CDR1 SGHTA, CDR2 FQGNSA. The CDR3 contains 11 residues. CDR3 sequence: CASSRYTEAFF. As DNA, the CDR3 is TGTGCCAGCAGCAGATACACTGAAGCTTTCTTT.

J is TRBJ2-1 and V is TRBV9, with 8 bases lining up with TRBD2. The CDR3 totals 16 residues. V was clipped by 6 bases and J by 0 bases; unmatched bases: 8. Germline V lookup: CDR1 SGDLS, CDR2 YYNGEE. The CDR3 spells CASTSTSGRSYNEQFF. The CDR3 nucleotides are TGTGCCAGCACCTCAACTAGCGGACGCTCCTACAATGAGCAGTTCTTC.